This T cell receptor beta chain appears in the sequencing data of a study of T cells in Graves' hyperthyroidism and ophthalmopathy. Study context: Prior to any treatment, at the point of initial diagnosis, peripheral blood was collected.

This CDR3 has 15 amino acids. The V end was cut by 8 bases, the J end by 0 bases, with 14 bases between. Germline CDR1 and CDR2: MDHEN and SYDVKM. The source material, RNA transcripts, was used to amplify TCR beta CDR3 regions. The TCR CDR3 was amplified in a first-round RT-PCR using the HTBI primer set. TCRdb analysed the multiplex PCR reads with MiXCR anew, one entry per CDR3 protein. The sample holds around 350,000 distinct CDR3 sequences, more than 12% seen once. Uncontrolled infection, other autoimmune disease, pregnancy and lactation each barred patients from inclusion. The table lists this clonotype with many counts.

The chain has TRBV28 and TRBJ1-5, with D possibly TRBD1 on 5 matching bases. The material sequenced was blood. The sequence came from a woman under 40 with Graves' ophthalmopathy. The CDR3 DNA reads as TGTGCCAGCCTACCTCAGGGCTATAGCAATCAGCCCCAGCATTTT. Residues: CASLPQGYSNQPQHF. The whole variable domain, remainder taken from reference TRBV28 and TRBJ1-5, is DVKVTQSSRYLVKRTGEKVFLECVQDMDHENMFWYRQDPGLGLRLIYFSYDVKMKEKGDIPEGYSVSREKKERFSLILESASTNQTSMYLCASLPQGYSNQPQHFGDGTRLSIL.